The 19 T cell receptor beta chains below come from one sample, sequenced in a study of T cells expressing NK-cell markers. TCRdb processed the 5' RACE reads again and assigns one entry to each CDR3 protein, with no DNA. This sample lists approximately 150,000 distinct CDR3 sequences; its ten largest clones have roughly 18%. Sample: blood T cells: a sorted CD56 or NKG2C T cell subset, CD4+ or CD8+ T cells, or bulk PBMC T cells (not recorded which). All receptors come from a woman between 18 and 70 years old in good health.

J is TRBJ2-3 and V is TRBV7-2. The germline V gene encodes CDR1 SGHTA and CDR2 FQGNSA. The CDR3 is 14 amino acids. This CDR3 reads CASSLSGTLDTQYF.

This chain joins TRBV5-1 and TRBJ2-6. Germline V gene data show CDR1 as SGHRS and CDR2 as YFSETQ. The CDR3 spans 15 residues. The CDR3: CASSLEGSGANVLTF. Complete variable domain (other parts from reference TRBV5-1 and TRBJ2-6): KAGVTQTPRYLIKTRGQQVTLSCSPISGHRSVSWYQQTPGQGLQFLFEYFSETQRNKGNFPGRFSGRQFSNSRSEMNVSTLELGDSALYLCASSLEGSGANVLTFGAGSRLTVL.

The chain employs TRBV2 and TRBJ2-7; TCRdb's D call, TRBD2, is unchecked because there is no DNA. The CDR3 is 14 residues long. In germline, CDR1 is SNHLY, CDR2 FYNNEI. This chain's CDR3 is CASGIREDRNEQYF.

This chain connects TRBV7-9 to TRBJ2-3; TCRdb's D call of TRBD1 is untestable without DNA. This CDR3 region has 12 residues. Germline CDR1 SEHNR, CDR2 FQNEAQ (reference sequence). The CDR3: CAGGQGTDTQYF. Full variable domain (outside the CDR3, taken from reference TRBV7-9 and TRBJ2-3): DTGVSQNPRHKITKRGQNVTFRCDPISEHNRLYWYRQTLGQGPEFLTYFQNEAQLEKSRLLSDRFSAERPKGSFSTLEIQRTEQGDSAMYLCAGGQGTDTQYFGPGTRLTVL.

The rearrangement links TRBV20-1 to TRBJ2-3; without DNA, the TCRdb call of TRBD1 cannot be checked. Germline CDR1 DFQATT, CDR2 SNEGSKA (reference sequence). The CDR3 runs to 14 residues. This chain's CDR3 is CSANQGRSTDTQYF.

This rearrangement joins TRBV29-1 to TRBJ1-1; TCRdb picks TRBD1, but there is no DNA to check that call. Per germline, CDR1 SQVTM and CDR2 ANQGSEA. The CDR3 is 13 amino acids. This chain's CDR3 is CSVTGFANTEAFF.

The J gene is TRBJ2-3, the V gene TRBV5-1. This CDR3 comprises 13 residues. CDR1 and CDR2 (germline): SGHRS, YFSETQ. CDR3 loop: CASSLEALRTQYF.

J is TRBJ1-2 and V is TRBV5-6; TCRdb indicates TRBD1, and absent DNA this call remains unverified. Germline V gene data show CDR1 as SGHDT and CDR2 as YYEEEE. CDR3 length: 14 amino acids. This chain's CDR3 is CASSLVGTNYGYTF.

The chain joins TRBV7-9 to TRBJ1-1; absent DNA, TCRdb's TRBD1 call cannot be checked. Germline CDR1 is SEHNR and CDR2 is FQNEAQ (reference sequence). The CDR3 contains 16 residues. The CDR3 here is CASRTNTGKGNTEAFF.

The chain employs TRBV6-5 and TRBJ1-1; TCRdb calls TRBD1, which cannot be checked without DNA. The CDR3 spans 14 residues. The germline CDR1 and CDR2 sequences are MNHEY and SVGAGI. The CDR3 reads CASSSGHLNTEAFF.

The chain joins TRBV29-1 to TRBJ2-4; TCRdb's D gene call, TRBD2, goes unchecked for lack of DNA. Germline CDR1 is SQVTM and CDR2 is ANQGSEA. CDR3 length: 19 amino acids. The CDR3 here is CSVGVRVRERTIAKNIQYF. Using reference TRBV29-1 and TRBJ2-4 for the parts outside the CDR3, the full variable domain is SAVISQKPSRDICQRGTSLTIQCQVDSQVTMMFWYRQQPGQSLTLIATANQGSEATYESGFVIDKFPISRPNLTFSTLTVSNMSPEDSSIYLCSVGVRVRERTIAKNIQYFGAGTRLSVL.

The CDR3 is CASSLGRGETYEQYF. V usage is TRBV13 and J usage is TRBJ2-7; no DNA is available, so the TRBD1 call from TCRdb remains unchecked. The germline V gene encodes CDR1 PRHDT and CDR2 FYEKMQ (reference sequence). This CDR3 has 15 amino acids.

This chain uses TRBV7-8 with TRBJ2-1; TCRdb selects TRBD1, and the lack of DNA leaves this call unchecked. CDR1 and CDR2 (germline): SGHVS, FQNEAQ. The CDR3 runs to 15 residues. This CDR3 is CASSPRTGGEGEQFF.

V usage is TRBV20-1 and J usage is TRBJ2-2; with no DNA, the TCRdb D assignment of TRBD1 cannot be verified. CDR3 length equals 14 residues. The germline V gene has CDR1 DFQATT and CDR2 SNEGSKA (reference sequence). The CDR3 reads CSARSTDNTGELFF.

The chain joins TRBV9 to TRBJ2-3; with no DNA, the TCRdb D assignment of TRBD1 cannot be verified. CDR1 is SGDLS and CDR2 is YYNGEE in the germline V gene. The CDR3 loop spans 16 amino acids. The CDR3 sequence is CASSVVPGLDTDTQYF.

The chain carries TRBV20-1 and TRBJ2-3. This CDR3 region has 15 residues. The germline CDR1 and CDR2 sequences are DFQATT and SNEGSKA (reference sequence). The CDR3 protein is CSARISGGGTDTQYF.

The chain links TRBV5-1 to TRBJ2-3. The CDR3 consists of 14 residues. Germline lookup yields CDR1 SGHRS and CDR2 YFSETQ. The CDR3 protein is CASSYGVDTDTQYF.

The chain couples TRBV11-2 to TRBJ2-5; without DNA, the TCRdb call of TRBD2 cannot be checked. The CDR3 is 21 amino acids. Germline CDR1 and CDR2: SGHAT and FQNNGV. CDR3 sequence: CASTMASGGPNRLGNQETQYF.

V and J are TRBV5-1 and TRBJ2-1; TCRdb's D call, TRBD1, is unchecked because there is no DNA. CDR1 is SGHRS and CDR2 is YFSETQ in the germline V gene. CDR3 length: 14 amino acids. The CDR3 protein is CASSSRIGLNEQFF.